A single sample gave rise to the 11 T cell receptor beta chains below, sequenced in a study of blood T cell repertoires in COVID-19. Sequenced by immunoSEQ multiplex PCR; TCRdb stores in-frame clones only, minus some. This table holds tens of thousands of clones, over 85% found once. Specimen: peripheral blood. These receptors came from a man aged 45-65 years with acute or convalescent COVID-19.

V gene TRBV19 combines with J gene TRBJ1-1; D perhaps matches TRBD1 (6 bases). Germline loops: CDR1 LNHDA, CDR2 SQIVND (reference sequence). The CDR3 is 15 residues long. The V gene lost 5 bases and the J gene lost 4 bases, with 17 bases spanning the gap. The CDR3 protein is CASSPSPDRGTEAFF. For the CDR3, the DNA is TGTGCCAGTAGTCCCTCCCCGGACAGAGGCACTGAAGCTTTCTTT.

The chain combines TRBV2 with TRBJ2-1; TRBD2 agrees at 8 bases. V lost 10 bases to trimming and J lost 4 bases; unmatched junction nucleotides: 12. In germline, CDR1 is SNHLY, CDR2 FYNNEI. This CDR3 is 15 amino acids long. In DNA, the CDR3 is TGTGCCACACGACTGATTAGCGGGGCTTACAATGAGCAGTTCTTC. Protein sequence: CATRLISGAYNEQFF.

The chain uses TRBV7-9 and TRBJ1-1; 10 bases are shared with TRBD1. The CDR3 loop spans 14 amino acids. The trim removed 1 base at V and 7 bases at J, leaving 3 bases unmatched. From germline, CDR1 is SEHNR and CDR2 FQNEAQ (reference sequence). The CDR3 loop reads CASSLGGQGLEAFF. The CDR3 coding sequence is TGTGCCAGCAGCTTAGGGGGACAGGGGCTTGAAGCTTTCTTT.

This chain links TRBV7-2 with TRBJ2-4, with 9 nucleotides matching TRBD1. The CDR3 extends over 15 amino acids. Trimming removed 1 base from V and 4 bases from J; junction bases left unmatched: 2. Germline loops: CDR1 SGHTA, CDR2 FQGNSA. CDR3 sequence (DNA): TGTGCCAGCAGCTTAGAAGGGACAGGGAAAAACATTCAGTACTTC. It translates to CASSLEGTGKNIQYF.

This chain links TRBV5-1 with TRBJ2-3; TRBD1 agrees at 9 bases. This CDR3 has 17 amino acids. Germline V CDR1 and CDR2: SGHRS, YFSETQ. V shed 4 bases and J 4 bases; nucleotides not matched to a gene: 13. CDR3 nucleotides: TGCGCCAGCAGCCTAGCCCTCCACGGGACAGGGCCAGATACGCAGTATTTT. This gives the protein CASSLALHGTGPDTQYF.

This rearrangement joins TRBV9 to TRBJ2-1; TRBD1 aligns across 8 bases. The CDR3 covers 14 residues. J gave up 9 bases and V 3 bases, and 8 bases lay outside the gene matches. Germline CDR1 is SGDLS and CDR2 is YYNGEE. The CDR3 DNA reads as TGTGCCAGCAGCGCCAGGGGGCGTCGATTTGAGCAGTTCTTC. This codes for CASSARGRRFEQFF.

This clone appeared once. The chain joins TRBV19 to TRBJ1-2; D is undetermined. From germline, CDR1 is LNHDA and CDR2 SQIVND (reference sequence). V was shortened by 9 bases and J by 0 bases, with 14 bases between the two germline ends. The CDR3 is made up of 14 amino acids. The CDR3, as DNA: TGTGCCAGCCACGTGGGCAGGACTAACTATGGCTACACCTTC. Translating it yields CASHVGRTNYGYTF.

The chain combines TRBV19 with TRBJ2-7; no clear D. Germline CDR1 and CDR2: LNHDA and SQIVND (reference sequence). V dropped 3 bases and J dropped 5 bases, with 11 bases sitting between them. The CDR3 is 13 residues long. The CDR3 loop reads CASSMYPRNEQYF. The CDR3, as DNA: TGTGCCAGTAGTATGTATCCCAGGAACGAGCAGTACTTC.

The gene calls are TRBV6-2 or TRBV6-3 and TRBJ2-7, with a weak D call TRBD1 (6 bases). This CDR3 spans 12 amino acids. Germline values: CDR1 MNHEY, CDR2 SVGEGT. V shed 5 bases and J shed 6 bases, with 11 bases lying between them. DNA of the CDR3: TGTGCCAGCAGTGACGGACAGCGCGAGCAGTACGTC. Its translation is CASSDGQREQYV.

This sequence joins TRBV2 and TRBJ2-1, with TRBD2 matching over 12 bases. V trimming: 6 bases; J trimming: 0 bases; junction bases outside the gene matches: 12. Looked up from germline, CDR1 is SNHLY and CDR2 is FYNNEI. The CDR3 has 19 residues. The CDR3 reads CASSLWGLAGGNSYNEQFF. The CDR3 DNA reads TGTGCCAGCAGCCTCTGGGGACTAGCGGGTGGTAACTCCTACAATGAGCAGTTCTTC.

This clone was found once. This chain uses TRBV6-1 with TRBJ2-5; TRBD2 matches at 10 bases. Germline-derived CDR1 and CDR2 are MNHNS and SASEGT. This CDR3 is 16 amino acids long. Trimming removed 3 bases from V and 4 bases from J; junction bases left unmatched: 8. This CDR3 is CASSDTKREGGETQYF. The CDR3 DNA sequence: TGTGCCAGCAGTGATACCAAGCGGGAGGGGGGAGAGACCCAGTACTTC.